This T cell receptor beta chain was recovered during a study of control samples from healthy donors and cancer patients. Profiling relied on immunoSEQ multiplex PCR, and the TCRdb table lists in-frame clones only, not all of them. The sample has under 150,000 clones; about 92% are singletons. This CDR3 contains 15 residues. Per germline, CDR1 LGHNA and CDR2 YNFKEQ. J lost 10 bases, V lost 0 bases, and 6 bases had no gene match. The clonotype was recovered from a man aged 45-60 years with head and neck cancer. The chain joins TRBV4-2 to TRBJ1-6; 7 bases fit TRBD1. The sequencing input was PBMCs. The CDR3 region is CASSQDGSGGSPLHF. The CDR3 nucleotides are TGTGCCAGCAGCCAAGATGGGTCAGGGGGATCACCCCTCCACTTT.